The 15 T cell receptor beta chains below come from one sample, sequenced in a study of CXCR3-negative and CXCR3-positive naive CD8 T cells. Via 5' RACE with UMI labels, TRB cDNA libraries were prepared. TCRdb reanalyzed the 5' RACE reads and collapses them to one entry per CDR3 protein, without DNA. This table lists roughly 40,000 distinct CDR3 sequences. Sequenced sample: naive CXCR3- CD8+ T cells from blood. Specified subset: CD45RO-CCR7+CD27+CD95- naive CD8+ T cells lacking CXCR3 (TNR3-). Receptor source: a human donor in good health. Some clones in this sample may be carry-over from other donors' samples.

The V and J genes are TRBV6-4 and TRBJ1-4; no DNA is available, so the TRBD1 call from TCRdb remains unchecked. The CDR3 extends over 15 amino acids. Germline V gives CDR1 MRHNA, CDR2 SNTAGT. The CDR3 reads CASSLYRASNEKLFF.

V is TRBV4-1 and J is TRBJ1-1; as DNA is missing, the TRBD1 call by TCRdb cannot be tested. Germline V gene lookup returns CDR1 MGHRA and CDR2 YSYEKL. The CDR3 contains 13 residues. The CDR3 region is CASSAQPPTEAFF.

V is TRBV28 and J is TRBJ2-7; absent DNA, TCRdb's TRBD2 call cannot be checked. This CDR3 region has 15 residues. In germline, CDR1 is MDHEN, CDR2 SYDVKM. The CDR3 loop reads CASTLGLAGGYEQYF.

The chain carries TRBV7-9 and TRBJ1-5; TCRdb selects TRBD1, and the lack of DNA leaves this call unchecked. The CDR3 totals 14 residues. The germline V gene encodes CDR1 SEHNR and CDR2 FQNEAQ (reference sequence). The CDR3 sequence is CASSLTGGSQPQHF.

The chain carries TRBV12-3 or TRBV12-4 and TRBJ2-1; TCRdb gives TRBD2 as the D gene, but with no DNA this cannot be confirmed. This CDR3 has 15 residues. The CDR3 here is CASSWGTSGDNEQFF.

In terms of frequency, this clonotype is medium-sized (0.01 to 0.1%). The V gene is TRBV4-2, the J gene TRBJ1-1; the TRBD1 assignment by TCRdb is unverifiable without DNA. Germline loops: CDR1 LGHNA, CDR2 YNFKEQ. This CDR3 is built from 16 residues. The CDR3 region is CASSQDRGALVNEAFF.

The rearrangement joins TRBV12-3 or TRBV12-4 to TRBJ2-7. The CDR3 consists of 11 residues. The chain's CDR3 is CASSSNYEQYF.

The V and J genes are TRBV9 and TRBJ2-3; TCRdb picks TRBD1, but there is no DNA to check that call. CDR3 length: 16 amino acids. Germline V gene data show CDR1 as SGDLS and CDR2 as YYNGEE. CDR3 sequence: CASSYRTGSATDTQYF. Looking up the rest from reference TRBV9 and TRBJ2-3 gives the full variable domain: DSGVTQTPKHLITATGQRVTLRCSPRSGDLSVYWYQQSLDQGLQFLIQYYNGEERAKGNILERFSAQQFPDLHSELNLSSLELGDSALYFCASSYRTGSATDTQYFGPGTRLTVL.

The V call is TRBV2, the J call TRBJ2-7; with no DNA, the TCRdb D assignment of TRBD2 cannot be verified. Germline-derived CDR1 and CDR2 are SNHLY and FYNNEI. The CDR3 loop spans 14 amino acids. CDR3: CASSERGRVDEQYF.

The J gene is TRBJ2-1, the V gene TRBV25-1; TCRdb's D call of TRBD2 is untestable without DNA. Germline V gene sequence: CDR1 MGHDK, CDR2 SYGVNS. The CDR3 has 16 residues. The CDR3 is CASSRDYSGVNNEQFF.

The chain joins TRBV7-2 to TRBJ2-7; the TRBD1 assignment by TCRdb is unverifiable without DNA. CDR3 length equals 14 residues. Germline V lookup: CDR1 SGHTA, CDR2 FQGNSA. Here the CDR3 reads CASTPVEARPEQYF.

V and J are TRBV14 and TRBJ2-5; the TCRdb D gene call, TRBD1, has no DNA to confirm it. Germline CDR1 reads SGHDN; CDR2 reads FVKESK. The length of the CDR3 is 15 residues. The CDR3: CASSQGWADGETQYF.

The chain links TRBV5-6 to TRBJ2-5; TCRdb's assignment of TRBD2 cannot be checked, as there is no DNA. The CDR3 consists of 16 residues. Germline V CDR1 and CDR2: SGHDT, YYEEEE. The CDR3 sequence is CASSLAAGGPWETQYF.

This chain joins TRBV3-1 and TRBJ2-1; with no DNA, the TCRdb D assignment of TRBD1 cannot be verified. Per germline, CDR1 LGHDT and CDR2 YNNKEL (reference sequence). This CDR3 is built from 17 residues. CDR3 amino acids: CASSQDQRGPSYNEQFF.

The V call is TRBV4-2, the J call TRBJ1-5. Germline loops: CDR1 LGHNA, CDR2 YNFKEQ. The CDR3 sequence is 13 residues long. CDR3 in amino acids: CASSQGSNQPQHF.